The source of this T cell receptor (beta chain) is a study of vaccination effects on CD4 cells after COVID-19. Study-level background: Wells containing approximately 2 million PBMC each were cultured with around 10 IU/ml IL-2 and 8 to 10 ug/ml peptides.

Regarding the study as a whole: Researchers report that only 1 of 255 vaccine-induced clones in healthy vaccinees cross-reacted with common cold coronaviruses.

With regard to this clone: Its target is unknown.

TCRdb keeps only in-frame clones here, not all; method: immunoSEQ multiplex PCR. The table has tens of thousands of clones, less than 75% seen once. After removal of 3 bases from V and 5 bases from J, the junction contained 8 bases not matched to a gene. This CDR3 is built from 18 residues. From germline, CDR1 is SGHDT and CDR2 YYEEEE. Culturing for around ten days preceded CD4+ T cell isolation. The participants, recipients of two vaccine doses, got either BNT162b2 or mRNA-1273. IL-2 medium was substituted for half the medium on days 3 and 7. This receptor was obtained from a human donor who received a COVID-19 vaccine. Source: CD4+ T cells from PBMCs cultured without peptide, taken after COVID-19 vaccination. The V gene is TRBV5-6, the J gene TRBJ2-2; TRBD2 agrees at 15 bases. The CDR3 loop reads CASSSGLAGGPRTGELFF. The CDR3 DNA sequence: TGTGCCAGCAGCTCAGGACTAGCGGGGGGGCCGAGAACCGGGGAGCTGTTTTTT.